Listed here is a single T cell receptor (beta chain). Its antigen is undetermined. Germline CDR1 reads MNHGY; CDR2 reads SVAAGI. CDR3 length: 17 residues. V lost 3 bases, J lost 2 bases, and 17 bases lay in between. This entry comes from a study of T cell repertoires in cytomegalovirus infection. Background on the study: As its CMV epitopes, the study selected recently identified HLA-C-restricted and well-studied HLA-B-restricted targets. Public TCR beta signatures were indicative of both CMV infection and a matching HLA type. Study-wide points: The cumulative frequency of public TCR beta families identified carriers of CMV plus the relevant HLA. The ex vivo response was dominated by HLA-C-restricted CMV-specific TCR beta clonotypes.

Via MiXCR, TCRdb re-called the reads, giving one row per CDR3 protein. Of just under 500,000 distinct CDR3 sequences in the sample, about 33% were seen once. The chain is built from TRBV6-9 and TRBJ2-1, with TRBD2 as a possible D gene (6 bases). The sequence was obtained from a human donor in good health (CMV status not recorded). Some clones in this sample may be carry-over from other donors' samples. This material consisted of cultured PBMCs, taken from culture after CMV antigen stimulation. This CDR3 reads CASSYFGRGWTYNEQFF. The CDR3 nucleotides are TGTGCCAGCAGTTACTTCGGGAGAGGATGGACCTACAATGAGCAGTTCTTC.